This record covers a single T cell receptor beta chain. The data are from a study of blood T cell repertoires in COVID-19. The V end was cut by 4 bases, the J end by 2 bases, with 6 bases between. The CDR3 contains 13 residues. Germline loops: CDR1 SNHLY, CDR2 FYNNEI. The method was immunoSEQ multiplex PCR; TCRdb's version includes in-frame clones alone and lacks a portion of them. The profile shows 87,000 or so clones, 90% of them singletons. This TCR came from a man younger than 35 with COVID-19, enrolled during active disease. The rearrangement uses TRBV2 and TRBJ1-5; D not resolved. The sample consisted of peripheral blood. The CDR3 DNA reads as TGTGCCAGCAGTGGGCAGGGCAATCAGCCCCAGCATTTT. Translating it yields CASSGQGNQPQHF.